The 27 T cell receptor beta chains in this list originate from one sample, sequenced in a study of blood T cell repertoires in COVID-19. Here immunoSEQ multiplex PCR was the method, and the copy in TCRdb shows in-frame clones only, minus some. The table lists about 250,000 clones, approximately 85% of them singletons. Sequences were obtained from PBMCs or T cells enriched from blood (not recorded which). These receptors were obtained from a woman aged 45-59 years with acute COVID-19.

This clone was seen only once. The V and J genes are TRBV9 and TRBJ2-3, with D unclear. The CDR3 is 15 residues long. Germline V gene lookup returns CDR1 SGDLS and CDR2 YYNGEE. V gave up 4 bases and J gave up 0 bases, with 12 bases separating them. CDR3 nucleotide sequence: TGTGCCAGCAGCACCTCCTCGACTAGCACAGATACGCAGTATTTT. Its protein is CASSTSSTSTDTQYF.

The chain uses TRBV4-3 and TRBJ1-4; 11 bases agree with TRBD1. The CDR3 is 16 residues long. Germline CDR1 reads LGHNA; CDR2 reads YSLEER. Losses at the gene ends were 1 base for V and 5 bases for J; bases not matched to a gene: 3. Written as DNA, the CDR3 is TGCGCCAGCAGCCAAGGTTGGACAGGGGGCAATGAAAAACTGTTTTTT. Translating gives CASSQGWTGGNEKLFF.

This chain joins TRBV5-1 and TRBJ2-2, with TRBD2 matching 11 bases. Germline trimming cut 6 bases from V and 6 bases from J; bases unmatched to any gene: 16. Germline values: CDR1 SGHRS, CDR2 YFSETQ. This CDR3 has 18 residues. The CDR3 reads CASKLELAGAAVAGELFF. CDR3 DNA sequence: TGCGCCAGCAAATTAGAACTAGCGGGGGCCGCGGTCGCCGGGGAGCTGTTTTTT.

J is TRBJ1-1 and V is TRBV19; D not certain. Germline assignment: CDR1 LNHDA and CDR2 SQIVND (reference sequence). CDR3 length equals 10 residues. Trimming took off 7 bases at V and 8 bases at J, with 8 bases between the two ends. CDR3 region: CASMRHEAFF. In DNA form, the CDR3 reads TGTGCCAGTATGAGGCACGAAGCTTTCTTT. Drawing the rest from reference TRBV19 and TRBJ1-1, the complete variable domain is DGGITQSPKYLFRKEGQNVTLSCEQNLNHDAMYWYRQDPGQGLRLIYYSQIVNDFQKGDIAEGYSVSREKKESFPLTVTSAQKNPTAFYLCASMRHEAFFGQGTRLTVV.

V usage is TRBV7-8 and J usage is TRBJ1-2; a weak D match, TRBD1 (6 bases). The V end lost 4 bases, the J end lost 1 base, and 16 bases lay between the germline ends. Germline V lookup: CDR1 SGHVS, CDR2 FQNEAQ. This CDR3 comprises 16 residues. The CDR3 sequence: CASSSPGHTNNYGYTF. The CDR3 nucleotides are TGTGCCAGCAGCTCACCGGGACACACCAATAACTATGGCTACACCTTC.

The V gene is TRBV5-4, the J gene TRBJ2-1; TRBD2 is a possible D gene (6 bases). CDR3 size: 15 residues. Germline values: CDR1 SGHNT, CDR2 YYREEE (reference sequence). Trimming removed 0 bases at V and 5 bases at J, with 12 bases between. The CDR3 region has the DNA TGTGCCAGCAGCTTGGTGGAGGGTTTGGACAATGAGCAGTTCTTC. Protein: CASSLVEGLDNEQFF.

The V gene is TRBV18, the J gene TRBJ1-2, with 9 positions matching TRBD1. With 10 bases clipped from V and 8 bases from J, the junction kept 17 bases outside the gene matches. Germline V gives CDR1 KGHSH, CDR2 LQKENI. The CDR3 has 15 residues. As DNA, the CDR3 is TGTGCCACCCGAGGTGGGACAGGGATCCGGGAGGGCTACACCTTC. This sequence encodes CATRGGTGIREGYTF.

This clone has just a few counts. The gene calls are TRBV10-3 and TRBJ1-1; TRBD1 matches at 11 bases. Looked up from germline, CDR1 is ENHRY and CDR2 is SYGVKD. J lost 2 bases, V lost 6 bases, and 8 bases had no gene match. The CDR3 is 16 amino acids. CDR3 sequence: CAISPGQGGINTEAFF. In DNA, the CDR3 is TGTGCCATCAGCCCGGGACAGGGGGGTATTAACACTGAAGCTTTCTTT.

The chain is built from TRBV10-3 and TRBJ2-5; 9 bases match TRBD2. There are 16 residues in the CDR3. CDR1 and CDR2 (germline): ENHRY, SYGVKD. The V and J ends lost 4 bases and 1 base, in that order; junction bases with no gene match: 7. CDR3 coding DNA: TGTGCCATCAGTGGGGGGGTAGCGGGGGTCCAAGAGACCCAGTACTTC. Its translation is CAISGGVAGVQETQYF.

V and J are TRBV5-4 and TRBJ2-3; 9 bases line up with TRBD1. The V segment lost 4 bases and the J segment 2 bases; nucleotides outside the gene matches: 11. This CDR3 region has 17 residues. Germline CDR1 reads SGHNT; CDR2 reads YYREEE (reference sequence). CDR3 sequence reads: CASSAGLQGAYTDTQYF. The CDR3 DNA reads as TGTGCCAGCAGCGCGGGATTACAGGGGGCCTACACAGATACGCAGTATTTT. The variable domain in full, with the rest retrieved from reference TRBV5-4 and TRBJ2-3, is ETGVTQSPTHLIKTRGQQVTLRCSSQSGHNTVSWYQQALGQGPQFIFQYYREEENGRGNFPPRFSGLQFPNYSSELNVNALELDDSALYLCASSAGLQGAYTDTQYFGPGTRLTVL.

The chain links TRBV3-1 (or the pseudogene TRBV3-2) to TRBJ1-2; D not resolved. Germline CDR1 reads LGHDT; CDR2 reads YNNKEL (reference sequence). The V end was cut by 0 bases, the J end by 5 bases, with 7 bases between. CDR3 length equals 13 residues. CDR3: CASSQERVYGYTF. The CDR3 bases are TGTGCCAGCAGCCAAGAAAGAGTGTATGGCTACACCTTC.

This clone was counted a single time. V gene TRBV29-1 combines with J gene TRBJ1-2; a possible D gene is TRBD1 (6 bases). Germline CDR1 is SQVTM and CDR2 is ANQGSEA. The CDR3 sequence is 13 residues long. The germline V and J ends were trimmed by 2 bases and 7 bases, with 14 bases remaining between them. The CDR3 DNA reads TGCAGCGTTGAACGGGGGGGCGCCTCTGGCTACACCTTC. Translated: CSVERGGASGYTF. Filled out from reference TRBV29-1 and TRBJ1-2, the complete variable domain reads SAVISQKPSRDICQRGTSLTIQCQVDSQVTMMFWYRQQPGQSLTLIATANQGSEATYESGFVIDKFPISRPNLTFSTLTVSNMSPEDSSIYLCSVERGGASGYTFGSGTRLTVV.

This clone was picked up a small number of times. This chain links TRBV5-6 with TRBJ2-7, with D perhaps TRBD2 (6 bases). Germline-derived CDR1 and CDR2 are SGHDT and YYEEEE. Trimming stripped 3 bases from V and 5 bases from J, with 15 bases between. The CDR3 loop spans 14 amino acids. Here the CDR3 DNA reads TGTGCCAGCAGCTCGCCGGGCAGGGAGGACGAGCAGTACTTC. Translation: CASSSPGREDEQYF.

This rearrangement joins TRBV23-1 to TRBJ1-4; 9 bases map to TRBD1. TRBV23-1 is an open reading frame whose function is uncertain. After removal of 3 bases from V and 8 bases from J, the junction contained 10 bases not matched to a gene. The CDR3 covers 16 residues. CDR3 residues: CASSHPLQGAEEKLFF. The CDR3 DNA reads as TGCGCCAGCAGTCATCCCTTACAGGGGGCTGAGGAAAAACTGTTTTTT.

This clone was observed a single time. The gene calls are TRBV6-5 and TRBJ1-6; D possibly corresponds to TRBD1 (6 bases). Per germline, CDR1 MNHEY and CDR2 SVGAGI. V was cut by 2 bases and J by 6 bases, with 14 bases left in between. The CDR3 loop spans 16 amino acids. The CDR3 DNA follows: TGTGCCAGCAGTTACCTATCCGACAGGAGTAATTCACCCCTCCACTTT. Translation gives CASSYLSDRSNSPLHF.

The chain couples TRBV5-1 to TRBJ1-2, with D possibly TRBD1 on 6 matching bases. This CDR3 spans 13 amino acids. V was trimmed by 4 bases and J by 8 bases, leaving 15 bases between them. Germline CDR1 reads SGHRS; CDR2 reads YFSETQ. DNA for the CDR3: TGCGCCAGCAGCAAGGACAGCCTGAAGGGCTACACCTTC. It translates to CASSKDSLKGYTF.

The V call is TRBV2, the J call TRBJ1-2; 8 bases match TRBD1. Germline CDR1 SNHLY, CDR2 FYNNEI. V was pared by 10 bases and J by 6 bases, with 10 bases of the junction left unmatched. The CDR3 loop spans 13 amino acids. CDR3 residues: CATPRQGRDGYTF. CDR3 sequence (DNA): TGTGCCACCCCGAGACAGGGGAGAGATGGCTACACCTTC.

The V and J genes are TRBV3-1 (or the pseudogene TRBV3-2) and TRBJ2-2; no clear D gene. Germline CDR1 and CDR2: LGHDT and YNNKEL (reference sequence). V was shortened by 1 base and J by 0 bases, with 3 bases between the two germline ends. The CDR3 totals 14 residues. The CDR3 sequence is CASSQASNTGELFF. The CDR3 DNA sequence: TGTGCCAGCAGCCAAGCCTCGAACACCGGGGAGCTGTTTTTT.

The chain employs TRBV13 and TRBJ2-3; 10 positions match TRBD2. The germline CDR1 and CDR2 sequences are PRHDT and FYEKMQ (reference sequence). Trimming took 5 bases from V and 2 from J; bases not matched to a gene: 7. The CDR3 covers 16 residues. CDR3 DNA sequence: TGTGCCAGCAGCCCCGGACTAGCGGTACCCACAGATACGCAGTATTTT. It specifies CASSPGLAVPTDTQYF.

CDR3 in amino acids: CASSLAGRGGTGELFF. The CDR3 DNA reads TGTGCCAGCAGCTTAGCGGGACGAGGGGGCACCGGGGAGCTGTTTTTT. The chain carries TRBV7-2 and TRBJ2-2, with a weak D call TRBD1 (6 bases). V was cut by 0 bases and J by 4 bases, with 12 bases left in between. Germline loops: CDR1 SGHTA, CDR2 FQGNSA. There are 16 residues in the CDR3.

On this clone itself: Different DNA sequences within this sample yield the same CDR3. The V gene is TRBV2, the J gene TRBJ1-1; D is possibly TRBD1 (5 bases). Trimming cost V 5 bases and J 1 base, with 11 bases left between them. The CDR3 length is 14 residues. Per the germline V gene, CDR1 is SNHLY and CDR2 is FYNNEI. The CDR3 DNA reads as TGTGCCAGCAGTAGCTGGGGGGGGAACACTGAAGCTTTCTTT. Protein product: CASSSWGGNTEAFF. The entire variable domain, with the rest obtained from reference TRBV2 and TRBJ1-1, is as follows: EPEVTQTPSHQVTQMGQEVILRCVPISNHLYFYWYRQILGQKVEFLVSFYNNEISEKSEIFDDQFSVERPDGSNFTLKIRSTKLEDSAMYFCASSSWGGNTEAFFGQGTRLTVV.

V is TRBV4-3 and J is TRBJ2-1; 9 bases fit TRBD1. V dropped 2 bases and J dropped 4; count of bases not matched to a gene: 15. Germline V lookup: CDR1 LGHNA, CDR2 YSLEER. This CDR3 contains 19 residues. In DNA form, the CDR3 reads TGCGCCAGCAGCCAACCTCATCCCCCGGGACAGGGAATTTACAATGAGCAGTTCTTC. Encoded protein: CASSQPHPPGQGIYNEQFF.

The chain combines TRBV4-3 with TRBJ2-7; 7 bases align to TRBD1. The trim removed 3 bases at V and 0 bases at J, leaving 5 bases unmatched. This CDR3 region has 15 residues. Germline V gene data show CDR1 as LGHNA and CDR2 as YSLEER. In DNA, the CDR3 is TGCGCCAGCAGCCAGGACAGGTGGATCTCCTACGAGCAGTACTTC. As protein: CASSQDRWISYEQYF.

This clone appeared a single time. CDR3 DNA: TGTGCCAGCAGCACGGAGTTTACAGATACGCAGTATTTT. Translating it yields CASSTEFTDTQYF. This rearrangement joins TRBV11-3 to TRBJ2-3; D is ambiguous. Germline CDR1 is SGHNT and CDR2 is YENEEA. The CDR3 consists of 13 residues. Trimming left V 5 bases short and J 3 bases short, with 9 bases between.

The genes are TRBV11-2 and TRBJ1-1; the D gene is possibly TRBD1 (5 bases). The CDR3 contains 14 residues. Trimming removed 3 bases from V and 6 bases from J, with 14 bases in between. Germline lookup yields CDR1 SGHAT and CDR2 FQNNGV. CDR3 region: CASSFTPGHAEAFF. CDR3 DNA: TGTGCCAGCAGCTTTACCCCCGGACACGCTGAAGCTTTCTTT.

The chain employs TRBV7-9 and TRBJ1-2; TRBD1 might be the D (5 bases). V was pared by 5 bases and J by 7 bases, with 20 bases between. Per germline, CDR1 SEHNR and CDR2 FQNEAQ (reference sequence). The length of the CDR3 is 15 residues. The CDR3 spells CASSLSRGAGGGYTF. The CDR3, as DNA: TGTGCCAGCAGCCTATCCCGCGGGGCTGGGGGTGGCTACACCTTC.

The chain employs TRBV9 and TRBJ1-3; TRBD1 matches 7 bases. With V trimmed by 0 bases and J by 2 bases, 2 bases remained unmatched. CDR1 SGDLS and CDR2 YYNGEE come from the germline V gene. The CDR3 is made up of 15 amino acids. CDR3 DNA sequence: TGTGCCAGCAGCGTAGAAAGGGGGCCTGGAAACACCATATATTTT. Translated, it gives CASSVERGPGNTIYF.